The 8 T cell receptor beta chains reported below all come from one sample, sequenced in a study of Graves' ophthalmopathy and Graves' hyperthyroidism. Scientists amplified the TCR beta CDR3 regions from RNA transcripts. The first-round RT-PCR employed HTBI primers together with the Qiagen OneStep RT-PCR kit. A multiplex PCR was then performed as the second round. TCRdb reanalysed the multiplex PCR reads using MiXCR and keeps one entry per CDR3 protein. The table shows about 1.2 million distinct CDR3 sequences, with 35% to 45% occurring only once. Sequencing was done on a sample of peripheral blood or thyroid tissue (not recorded which). The receptors here all came from an adult man with Graves' hyperthyroidism.

This clonotype was observed a handful of times. This may come from a read error, since a much larger clone is one base off. The V gene is TRBV9, the J gene TRBJ2-6; D gene unclear. The CDR3 extends over 15 amino acids. Germline values: CDR1 SGDLS, CDR2 YYNGEE. V was shortened by 4 bases and J by 1 base, with 9 bases between the two germline ends. The CDR3 spells CASSTRLSGANVLTF. The CDR3 coding sequence is TGTGCCAGCAGCACCCGGTTATCTGGGGCCAACGTCCTGACTTTC.

In its sample, this clonotype was seen many times. The chain employs TRBV9 and TRBJ2-5; D ambiguous. The ends were cut back, 4 bases at V and 5 bases at J, with 9 bases in the middle. The germline gives CDR1 SGDLS, CDR2 YYNGEE. The CDR3 loop spans 12 amino acids. The CDR3 DNA sequence: TGTGCCAGCAGCAGATCTATGGAGACCCAGTACTTC. This sequence encodes CASSRSMETQYF.

This clonotype showed up just a few times. This chain links TRBV20-1 with TRBJ1-5; 10 bases are shared with TRBD1. Losses at the gene ends were 7 bases for V and 5 bases for J; bases not matched to a gene: 8. The CDR3 loop spans 14 amino acids. Germline-derived CDR1 and CDR2 are DFQATT and SNEGSKA (reference sequence). The CDR3 reads CSVTPGTGDQPQHF. CDR3 bases: TGCAGTGTAACGCCCGGGACAGGGGATCAGCCCCAGCATTTT.

Only a few counts were recorded for this clonotype. The V and J genes are TRBV7-9 and TRBJ1-1; D gene ambiguous. Germline V gene data show CDR1 as SEHNR and CDR2 as FQNEAQ (reference sequence). V was clipped by 1 base and J by 7 bases, with 13 bases between them. The CDR3 is 14 residues long. CDR3 loop: CASSLEGGDLEAFF. The CDR3 coding sequence is TGTGCCAGCAGCTTAGAGGGAGGAGACCTTGAAGCTTTCTTT.

The chain employs TRBV14 and TRBJ2-2; D is ambiguous. Germline CDR1 reads SGHDN; CDR2 reads FVKESK. This CDR3 contains 15 residues. V dropped 1 base and J dropped 6 bases, with 12 bases sitting between them. The CDR3 reads CASSQGGGEAGELFF. CDR3 coding DNA: TGTGCCAGCAGCCAAGGGGGTGGGGAAGCCGGGGAGCTGTTTTTT. Looking up the rest from reference TRBV14 and TRBJ2-2 gives the full variable domain: EAGVTQFPSHSVIEKGQTVTLRCDPISGHDNLYWYRRVMGKEIKFLLHFVKESKQDESGMPNNRFLAERTGGTYSTLKVQPAELEDSGVYFCASSQGGGEAGELFFGEGSRLTVL.

The chain is built from TRBV29-1 and TRBJ1-2; 8 positions agree with TRBD1. The CDR3 sequence is 11 residues long. Trimming cost V 6 bases and J 8 bases; bases outside gene matches: 5. Germline V lookup: CDR1 SQVTM, CDR2 ANQGSEA. This CDR3 reads CSVGQGEGYTF. The CDR3 DNA is TGCAGCGTAGGACAGGGCGAAGGCTACACCTTC.

This clonotype has at least ten counts. The CDR3 here is CASSLERKYQETQYF. The CDR3 region has the DNA TGTGCCAGCAGCTTAGAGCGGAAGTACCAAGAGACCCAGTACTTC. The chain is built from TRBV7-6 and TRBJ2-5; D might be TRBD2 (5 bases). Germline V gene sequence: CDR1 SGHVS, CDR2 FNYEAQ. This CDR3 is 15 amino acids long. V was shortened by 1 base and J by 0 bases, with 9 bases between the two germline ends. The full variable domain, its missing parts supplied by reference TRBV7-6 and TRBJ2-5, is GAGVSQSPRYKVTKRGQDVALRCDPISGHVSLYWYRQALGQGPEFLTYFNYEAQQDKSGLPNDRFSAERPEGSISTLTIQRTEQRDSAMYRCASSLERKYQETQYFGPGTRLLVL.

The chain carries TRBV10-3 and TRBJ1-4; D may be TRBD1 (6 bases). This CDR3 spans 14 amino acids. CDR1 ENHRY and CDR2 SYGVKD come from the germline V gene. V lost 0 bases and J 8 bases, leaving 10 bases between the germline ends. CDR3 in amino acids: CAISESRGEEKLFF. The CDR3 DNA is TGTGCCATCAGTGAGTCAAGGGGGGAAGAAAAACTGTTTTTT.